The source of this TCR beta chain is a study of spatial heterogeneity in lung cancer (dated by TCRdb to between 2018 and 2021). Study-level background: Samples were obtained from 72 patients with early-stage, untreated non-small cell lung cancer from the lung TRACERx cohort. Follow-up PBMC samples were sequenced whenever available, and the median time to follow-up was about 24 months after resection. More beta-chain than alpha-chain transcripts were consistently detected, likely reflecting higher beta-chain transcript abundance. In the raw uncorrected reads, each unique combination of TCR and UMI appeared more than ten times on average. The study quantitatively compared TCR alpha and beta repertoires across multiple tumor regions, matched nontumor lung and blood in non-small cell lung cancer. Nonsynonymous mutation counts, determined by whole-exome sequencing of tumor tissue, were related to TCR repertoire features. Both alpha and beta chains were TCR-sequenced in approximately 220 tumor regions, some 64 matched nontumor lung samples and 56 PBMC samples obtained at surgery. The study at large found these results: Ubiquitous expanded tumor TCRs were detected in blood more often at tumor resection than at routine follow-up. Comparisons of baseline and follow-up blood repertoires included only 15 or so patients. Confirming at a functional level the hypothesis that regional TCRs recognize regional mutations was considered to require additional single-cell paired TCR alpha and beta sequencing.

This clonotype was seen many times. It lacks a known antigen. Within one base of it there is no much larger clone, and no base qualities were kept. Receptor amplification or capture employed 5' RACE. TCRdb records NextSeq 500 as the sequencer. In the TCR library protocol, a unique molecular identifier was attached to each TCR cDNA molecule so that PCR and sequencing errors could be corrected. In the paper's pipeline: TCR identification, UMI-based error correction and CDR3 extraction were performed with Decombinator tools. Expanded TCRs were defined as those above a frequency of 2 per 1,000, corresponding to the top 1% of the tumor frequency distribution. Renyi diversity was computed with the R vegan package after each repertoire had been subsampled 100 times to 5,000 TCRs. CDR3 similarity networks were constructed using string-kernel similarity of amino acid triplets, with links drawn between CDR3s whose pairwise similarity was above 0.82. The public sequencing data were trimmed at Q25 with fastp and processed into clonotypes with MiXCR by TCRdb, which kept only in-frame beta chains. Entries that share a CDR3 protein sequence are merged under the most common genes and DNA. The V and J calls were determined by TCRdb, not by the authors. Here the sample has about 26,000 distinct CDR3 sequences; under 7% occur a single time. The ten largest account for more than 20% of the sample.

Spanning cysteine to phenylalanine, the CDR3 consists of 15 amino acids. CDR3 DNA only is kept here, 45 bases in frame from base 1. Trimming removed 7 bases from V and 1 base from J, leaving 16 bases between the germline ends. The sample's time point label, decoded: blood at routine non-recurrence follow-up after resection. For TCR sequencing, whole RNA was extracted from tumor and nontumor lung tissue, or from cryopreserved PBMC samples, and no cell sorting was done. Only patients with enough RNA available from two or more tumor regions were chosen for TCR sequencing. Source: PBMCs, taken at follow-up. The sequence came from a male donor with early-stage non-small cell lung cancer. The V gene is TRBV12-3 or TRBV12-4 and the J gene is TRBJ1-1; confidence is insufficient to name the D gene. The CDR3 protein sequence reads: CASKDSHRRNTEAFF. In nucleotides, the sequence is TGTGCCAGCAAGGATTCGCACAGAAGGAACACTGAAGCTTTCTTT.